These 30 T cell receptor beta chains were all obtained from the same sample, sequenced in a study of T-cell reconstitution after alpha-beta-depleted transplantation in children. This sample's TCRbeta library carried unique molecular identifier barcodes. A single record per CDR3 protein comes from TCRdb applying MiXCR to the PCR reads. The sample gives approximately 400,000 distinct CDR3 sequences, roughly 10% of which show up once; about 5% is in the top ten. This specimen was PBMCs from the stem cell graft donor, taken from the stem cell graft. These TCRs come from a human donor who donated a stem cell graft to a child with acute myeloid leukemia.

Points on this clonotype: At one of its ends the junction is not consistent with the germline gene, which may arise from a read error. The chain carries TRBV5-6 and TRBJ1-1; possible D gene TRBD1, 6 bases. The CDR3 length is 17 residues. Germline V gene lookup returns CDR1 SGHDT and CDR2 YYEEEE. CDR3 nucleotide sequence: TGTGCCAGCAGCTCGTTGGGCACCAGGGGTCAAAACACTAAAGCTTTCTTT. It encodes CASSSLGTRGQNTKAFF.

J is TRBJ2-1 and V is TRBV20-1; possibly TRBD1 or TRBD2 for D (6 bases each). This CDR3 has 14 amino acids. Germline CDR1 is DFQATT and CDR2 is SNEGSKA (reference sequence). The V end lost 3 bases, the J end lost 10 bases, and 19 bases lay between the germline ends. The CDR3 DNA sequence: TGCAGTGCTAGGGAGGAAGGGGGGAATATGGAGCAGTTCTTC. This sequence encodes CSAREEGGNMEQFF.

This clonotype was seen only a few times. This chain connects TRBV7-8 to TRBJ2-1; a weak D match, TRBD1 (6 bases). V dropped 6 bases and J dropped 10 bases, with 19 bases sitting between them. Germline V gene data show CDR1 as SGHVS and CDR2 as FQNEAQ. CDR3 size: 14 residues. In nucleotides, the CDR3 is TGTGCCAGCAGTCGGGTGGGGGCGAGCGGCGAGCAGTTCTTC. Translating gives CASSRVGASGEQFF.

This clonotype was counted only a few times. The V call is TRBV7-9, the J call TRBJ2-1; D is possibly TRBD2 (7 bases). Germline V gene sequence: CDR1 SEHNR, CDR2 FQNEAQ (reference sequence). The CDR3 sequence is 17 residues long. V was clipped by 0 bases and J by 6 bases, with 18 bases between them. The CDR3 nucleotides are TGTGCCAGCAGCTTAGCCCTTGGGGGGGGGGCAGGCAATGAGCAGTTCTTC. Its translation: CASSLALGGGAGNEQFF.

V is TRBV5-1 and J is TRBJ2-1; 8 nucleotides align to TRBD2. CDR3 length: 13 amino acids. CDR1 is SGHRS and CDR2 is YFSETQ in the germline V gene. The V gene end was trimmed by 4 bases and the J gene end by 7 bases; junction bases not matched to a gene: 4. CDR3 region: CASSRLATNEQFF. The DNA for the CDR3 is TGCGCCAGCAGCCGACTAGCGACGAATGAGCAGTTCTTC.

This clonotype was observed a few times. As DNA, the CDR3 is TGTGCCAGCAGTTCGTATGGGGCCAACGTCCTGACTTTC. This codes for CASSSYGANVLTF. This chain links TRBV12-3 or TRBV12-4 with TRBJ2-6; D not resolved. V was cut by 4 bases and J by 3 bases, with 4 bases left in between. This CDR3 contains 13 residues.

This clonotype was recorded a few times. This sequence joins TRBV5-1 and TRBJ1-1; D remains ambiguous. CDR3 length: 16 residues. Germline loops: CDR1 SGHRS, CDR2 YFSETQ. V lost 3 bases and J lost 1, with 16 bases in between. This CDR3 is CASSWTLSDRNTEAFF. The CDR3 DNA reads TGCGCCAGCAGCTGGACCCTATCGGACCGGAACACTGAAGCTTTCTTT.

The table lists this clonotype with a few counts. The CDR3 bases are TGTGCCAGCAGCTGGCCCGGGACTAGCGGGAGGGCGGGAACCGGGGAGCTGTTTTTT. It is translated as CASSWPGTSGRAGTGELFF. The rearrangement uses TRBV11-2 and TRBJ2-2; 16 nucleotides align to TRBD2. V shed 4 bases, J shed 5 bases, and the junction held 10 bases outside the gene matches. Germline lookup yields CDR1 SGHAT and CDR2 FQNNGV. This CDR3 has 19 residues.

This clonotype was observed at least ten times. The chain uses TRBV7-2 and TRBJ2-5; D is possibly TRBD2 (5 bases). The CDR3 is 13 residues long. With 5 bases removed from V and 2 bases from J, the gap between germline ends came to 9 bases. Per the germline V gene, CDR1 is SGHTA and CDR2 is FQGNSA. The CDR3 reads CASSLSGQETQYF. The CDR3, as DNA: TGTGCCAGCAGCCTTTCGGGGCAAGAGACCCAGTACTTC.

V gene TRBV12-3 or TRBV12-4 combines with J gene TRBJ2-5, with 7 nucleotides matching TRBD1. Trimming removed 7 bases from V and 4 bases from J; junction bases left unmatched: 6. CDR3 length equals 13 residues. The CDR3 DNA follows: TGTGCCAGCACCCTCCCAGGGGGAGAGACCCAGTACTTC. Translation: CASTLPGGETQYF.

Many counts were recorded for this clonotype. The chain joins TRBV12-3 or TRBV12-4 to TRBJ1-5; D unresolved. With 1 base removed from V and 6 bases from J, the gap between germline ends came to 7 bases. This CDR3 contains 13 residues. The CDR3 here is CASSLGGSQPQHF. In nucleotides, the CDR3 is TGTGCCAGCAGTTTAGGGGGAAGTCAGCCCCAGCATTTT.

The J gene is TRBJ2-1, the V gene TRBV29-1; 7 bases match TRBD2. This CDR3 comprises 14 residues. The germline gives CDR1 SQVTM, CDR2 ANQGSEA. Trimming removed 7 bases from V and 8 bases from J; junction bases left unmatched: 14. The DNA for the CDR3 is TGCAGCGCTAGACCGGGGGAGGGCCGGCATGAGCAGTTCTTC. Protein sequence: CSARPGEGRHEQFF.

CDR3 loop: CSVEDTKGAFF. The CDR3 DNA follows: TGCAGCGTTGAAGATACTAAGGGCGCTTTCTTT. The J gene is TRBJ1-1, the V gene TRBV29-1, with no clear D. V was shortened by 0 bases and J by 11 bases, with 10 bases between the two germline ends. This CDR3 comprises 11 residues. Germline CDR1 reads SQVTM; CDR2 reads ANQGSEA.

In this sample, this clonotype turned up a few times. The V gene is TRBV20-1, the J gene TRBJ2-2; 9 bases are shared with TRBD2. V was clipped by 3 bases and J by 4 bases; unmatched bases: 9. This CDR3 has 16 amino acids. In germline, CDR1 is DFQATT, CDR2 SNEGSKA (reference sequence). Here the CDR3 reads CSASPGGRGGTGELFF. DNA of the CDR3: TGCAGTGCTAGCCCCGGGGGGCGGGGGGGCACCGGGGAGCTGTTTTTT.

The chain has TRBV11-1 and TRBJ2-5; 8 bases match TRBD1. CDR1 is SGHAT and CDR2 is FQDESV in the germline V gene (reference sequence). Losses at the gene ends were 5 bases for V and 0 bases for J; bases not matched to a gene: 8. This CDR3 spans 16 amino acids. CDR3 sequence (DNA): TGTGCCAGCAGCCCTCGGACAGGGAAGCACCAAGAGACCCAGTACTTC. This translates into CASSPRTGKHQETQYF.

This clonotype was detected many times. The V call is TRBV6-5, the J call TRBJ1-5; 7 nucleotides align to TRBD1. The CDR3 spans 15 residues. Germline V gene sequence: CDR1 MNHEY, CDR2 SVGAGI. V was pared by 2 bases and J by 4 bases, with 5 bases of the junction left unmatched. CDR3 protein: CASSYAGGGNQPQHF. The DNA for the CDR3 is TGTGCCAGCAGTTACGCAGGGGGGGGGAATCAGCCCCAGCATTTT.

V gene TRBV5-4 combines with J gene TRBJ2-1; 8 nucleotides line up with TRBD2. V lost 5 bases and J lost 1; bases outside the gene matches: 5. The CDR3 spans 15 residues. Germline V gene sequence: CDR1 SGHNT, CDR2 YYREEE (reference sequence). The CDR3 region is CASSHSGRSYNEQFF. CDR3 coding DNA: TGTGCCAGCAGTCACAGCGGGAGATCCTACAATGAGCAGTTCTTC.

V is TRBV12-3 or TRBV12-4 and J is TRBJ1-3, with 7 bases fitting TRBD1. V lost 6 bases to trimming and J lost 3 bases; unmatched junction nucleotides: 5. This CDR3 comprises 14 residues. The CDR3 protein is CASRRGLGGNTIYF. CDR3 coding DNA: TGTGCCAGCAGGAGGGGGCTCGGTGGAAACACCATATATTTT.

The chain employs TRBV2 and TRBJ1-6; D possibly corresponds to TRBD1 (6 bases). The V end was cut by 1 base, the J end by 10 bases, with 14 bases between. The CDR3 loop spans 15 amino acids. From germline, CDR1 is SNHLY and CDR2 FYNNEI. CDR3 sequence: CASSEGYRVGSPLHF. CDR3 sequence (DNA): TGTGCCAGCAGTGAAGGTTACAGGGTGGGATCACCCCTCCACTTT.

This clonotype appeared a few times. V is TRBV12-3 or TRBV12-4 and J is TRBJ2-4, with 9 bases identical to TRBD2. With 8 bases clipped from V and 8 bases from J, the junction kept 7 bases outside the gene matches. CDR3 size: 13 residues. The CDR3 here is CASLVAGADIQYF. The CDR3 DNA reads TGTGCCAGCTTGGTAGCGGGAGCGGACATTCAGTACTTC.

J is TRBJ2-3 and V is TRBV5-1; the match to TRBD2 covers 11 bases. Germline CDR1 is SGHRS and CDR2 is YFSETQ. J was trimmed by 5 bases and V by 0 bases; bases with no gene match: 8. This CDR3 comprises 17 residues. CDR3: CASSLEGRLAGLDTQYF. The CDR3 DNA follows: TGCGCCAGCAGCTTGGAAGGTAGACTAGCGGGATTAGATACGCAGTATTTT.

This clonotype was detected a few times. V and J are TRBV4-1 and TRBJ2-1, with D perhaps matching TRBD2 (5 bases). The germline V and J ends were trimmed by 0 bases and 7 bases, with 16 bases remaining between them. The CDR3 extends over 16 amino acids. The germline V gene has CDR1 MGHRA and CDR2 YSYEKL. CDR3 sequence reads: CASSQDRAETGNEQFF. CDR3 bases: TGCGCCAGCAGCCAAGATCGAGCTGAGACGGGGAATGAGCAGTTCTTC.

This clonotype was seen many times. For the CDR3, the DNA is TGTGCCAGCAGCTTCGACACCTACAATGAGCAGTTCTTC. It codes for CASSFDTYNEQFF. The chain uses TRBV7-6 and TRBJ2-1; D unclear. Trimming took 3 bases from V and 2 from J, leaving 5 bases between them. This CDR3 has 13 amino acids. CDR1 is SGHVS and CDR2 is FNYEAQ in the germline V gene.

Ten or more counts support this clonotype. The chain carries TRBV29-1 and TRBJ2-3; 8 nucleotides match TRBD1. J lost 6 bases, V lost 1 base, and 6 bases had no gene match. Germline V CDR1 and CDR2: SQVTM, ANQGSEA. The CDR3 consists of 14 residues. The CDR3, as DNA: TGCAGCGTTGAAGCAGGGGGCATTTCCGATACGCAGTATTTT. This translates into CSVEAGGISDTQYF.

V usage is TRBV5-6 and J usage is TRBJ2-3; 8 bases agree with TRBD2. V shed 1 base and J 1 base; nucleotides not matched to a gene: 8. The germline V gene encodes CDR1 SGHDT and CDR2 YYEEEE. The CDR3 length is 17 residues. CDR3 sequence: CASSLSGLAGRTDTQYF. CDR3 sequence (DNA): TGTGCCAGCAGCTTGTCTGGTCTAGCGGGCCGCACAGATACGCAGTATTTT.

On this clonotype itself: An end of the junction differs from the germline gene, which may be a read error. The V call is TRBV4-2, the J call TRBJ2-3; 9 bases fit TRBD2. Germline CDR1 reads LGHNA; CDR2 reads YNFKEQ. This CDR3 contains 20 residues. This CDR3 is CAISLGRGGRARRNTDTQYF. As DNA, the CDR3 is TGTGCCATCAGCCTGGGGCGCGGCGGGAGGGCCCGAAGAAACACAGATACGCAGTATTTT.

V is TRBV28 and J is TRBJ2-7; maybe TRBD1 (6 bases). Germline assignment: CDR1 MDHEN and CDR2 SYDVKM. The CDR3 extends over 13 amino acids. V lost 3 bases and J 3 bases, leaving 9 bases between the germline ends. The DNA for the CDR3 is TGTGCCAGCAGTTTGGACAGCCGCTACGAGCAGTACTTC. The encoded protein is CASSLDSRYEQYF.

The chain links TRBV18 to TRBJ2-7; 8 bases match TRBD1. The germline V gene encodes CDR1 KGHSH and CDR2 LQKENI. This CDR3 is 15 amino acids long. The ends lost 3 bases at V and 7 bases at J; junction bases unmatched: 11. This CDR3 is CASSPRGDRSEEQYV. The CDR3 DNA sequence: TGTGCCAGCTCACCGAGGGGGGACAGGTCTGAGGAGCAGTACGTC.

This clonotype was observed a handful of times. The chain uses TRBV6-5 and TRBJ2-3; no definite D call. The CDR3 runs 12 residues. Germline V lookup: CDR1 MNHEY, CDR2 SVGAGI. With 7 bases removed from V and 3 bases from J, the gap between germline ends came to 8 bases. CDR3 region: CASKAKTDTQYF. In nucleotides, the CDR3 is TGTGCCAGCAAGGCGAAAACAGATACGCAGTATTTT.

In this sample, this clonotype turned up a few times. The rearrangement uses TRBV6-2 or TRBV6-3 and TRBJ2-7, with D possibly TRBD2 on 5 matching bases. The CDR3 length is 12 residues. Trimming took off 7 bases at V and 0 bases at J, with 7 bases between the two ends. The germline V gene has CDR1 MNHEY and CDR2 SVGEGT. The CDR3 reads CASKRFSYEQYF. The CDR3 DNA reads TGTGCCAGCAAGCGGTTCTCCTACGAGCAGTACTTC.